This T cell receptor (beta chain) is from a study of blood T cell repertoires in COVID-19. Assay used: immunoSEQ multiplex PCR; TCRdb lists only in-frame clones, some missing. This sample has about 270,000 clones; 85% occur once, and the top ten carry approximately 9%. This clone was detected a few times. CDR1 and CDR2 (germline): LNHDA, SQIVND (reference sequence). The CDR3 runs 9 residues. Sequences were obtained from PBMCs or T cells enriched from blood (not recorded which). The V and J genes are TRBV19 and TRBJ1-2; maybe TRBD1 (5 bases). This TCR was recovered from a woman aged 50 to 65 with acute COVID-19. The CDR3 reads CGVGDGYTF. CDR3 nucleotide sequence: TGTGGGGTAGGGGATGGCTACACCTTC.